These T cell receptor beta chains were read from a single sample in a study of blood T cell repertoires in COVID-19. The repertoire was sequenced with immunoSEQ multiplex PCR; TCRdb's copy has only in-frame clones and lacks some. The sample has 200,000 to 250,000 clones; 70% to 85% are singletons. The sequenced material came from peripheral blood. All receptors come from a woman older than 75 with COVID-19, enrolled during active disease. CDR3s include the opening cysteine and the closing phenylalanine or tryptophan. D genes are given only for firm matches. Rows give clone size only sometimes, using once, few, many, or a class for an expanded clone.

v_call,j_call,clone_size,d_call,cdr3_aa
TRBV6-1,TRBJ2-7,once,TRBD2,CASSEAPGGATCEQYF
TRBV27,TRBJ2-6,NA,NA,CASSSPWAAGANVLTF
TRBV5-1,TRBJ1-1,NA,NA,CASSGQGKGTEAFF
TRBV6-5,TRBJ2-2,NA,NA,CASSYQGQNTGELFF
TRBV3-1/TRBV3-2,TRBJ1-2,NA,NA,CASSSGVGSHYGYTF
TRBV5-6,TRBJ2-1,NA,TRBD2,CASRTAGGSQFF
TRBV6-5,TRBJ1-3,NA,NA,CASRETGNTIYF
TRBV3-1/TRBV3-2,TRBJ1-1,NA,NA,CASSQEQGYTEAFF
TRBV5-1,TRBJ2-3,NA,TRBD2,CASSLEVSGSGDTQYF
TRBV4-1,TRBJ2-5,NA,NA,CASRPPGPLAKAAPETQYF
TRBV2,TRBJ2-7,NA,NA,CASSDSYYEQYF
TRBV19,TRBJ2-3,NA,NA,CASRRAGGTDTQYF
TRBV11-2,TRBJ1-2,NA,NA,CASSFNAAGDGYTF
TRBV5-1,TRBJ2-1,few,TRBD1,CASSLGGQGGNEQFF
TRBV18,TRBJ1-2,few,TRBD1,CASSGGTASPYGYTF
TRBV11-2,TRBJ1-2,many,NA,CASSLVRGWNYGYTF
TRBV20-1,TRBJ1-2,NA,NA,CSVGRAGYTF
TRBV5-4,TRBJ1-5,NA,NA,CASSLGSDQPQHF
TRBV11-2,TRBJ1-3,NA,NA,CASSSTPPGNTIYF
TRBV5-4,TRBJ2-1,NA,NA,CASSSDSSSYNEQFF
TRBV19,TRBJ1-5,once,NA,CASSGLGAANQPQHF
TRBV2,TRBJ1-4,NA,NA,CASKRTENEKLFF
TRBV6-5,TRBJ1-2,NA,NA,CASSSDREPRDYGYTF
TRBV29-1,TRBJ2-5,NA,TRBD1,CSVDPTGGETQYF
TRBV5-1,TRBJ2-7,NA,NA,CASSTQGTASYEQYF
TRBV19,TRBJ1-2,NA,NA,CASSIVPGYGYTF
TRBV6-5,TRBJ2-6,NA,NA,CASSRETNVLTF
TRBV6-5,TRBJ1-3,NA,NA,CASRRQGSGNTIYF
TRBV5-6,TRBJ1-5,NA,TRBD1,CASSLLAGGQPQHF
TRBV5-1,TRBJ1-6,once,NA,CASSLGGGSGSPLHF
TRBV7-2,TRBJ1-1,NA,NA,CASKNLGVRKAFF
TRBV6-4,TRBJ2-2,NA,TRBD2,CASSQLAGAGTGELFF
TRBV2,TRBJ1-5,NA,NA,CASSVDSLNQPQHF
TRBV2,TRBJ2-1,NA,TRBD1,CATHRDRDNEQFF
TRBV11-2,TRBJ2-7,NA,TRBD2,CASSPSPLAGGYEQYF
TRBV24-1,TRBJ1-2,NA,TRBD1,CATSDQRQGASYGYTF
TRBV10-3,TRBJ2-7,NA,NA,CAISGQGSEQYF
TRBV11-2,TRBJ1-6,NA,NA,CASSLITGYNSPLHF
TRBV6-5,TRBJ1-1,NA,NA,CASMDRHMNTEAFF
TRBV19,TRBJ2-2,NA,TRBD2,CASSLGLAGGRFHTGELFF
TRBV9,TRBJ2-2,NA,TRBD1,CASGQGSTGELFF
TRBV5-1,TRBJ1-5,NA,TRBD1,CASSVTGDNQPQHF
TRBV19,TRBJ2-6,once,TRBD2,CASGLAGGTSGANVLTF
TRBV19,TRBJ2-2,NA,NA,CASSIEARGGNTGELFF
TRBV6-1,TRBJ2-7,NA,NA,CASSDPPGSSYEQYF
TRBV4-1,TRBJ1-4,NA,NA,CASSQEVGRGNEKLFF
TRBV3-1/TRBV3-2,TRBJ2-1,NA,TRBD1,CASSKPGQGWNEQFF
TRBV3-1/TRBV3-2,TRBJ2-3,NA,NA,CASSQTVSTDTQYF
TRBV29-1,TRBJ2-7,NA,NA,CSVALAYEQYF
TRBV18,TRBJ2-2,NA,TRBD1,CASSPGTDGGELFF
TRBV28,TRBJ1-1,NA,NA,CASSLVGSRLEAFF
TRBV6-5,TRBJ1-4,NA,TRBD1,CASSTGTGNEKLFF
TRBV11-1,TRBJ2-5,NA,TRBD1,CASSLGATGLETQYF